The 18 T cell receptor beta chains in this list originate from one sample, sequenced in a study of control samples from healthy donors and cancer patients (dated by TCRdb to the early 2020s). Libraries came from the immunoSEQ multiplex PCR assay. TCRdb carries this immuneACCESS record with in-frame sequences only. Its versions omit some clonotypes, under half of them owing to an unresolved V gene in the studies checked, with the rest unexplained. For this sample there are around 150,000 clones; approximately 94% appear just once. The top ten clonotypes cover approximately 15% of the sample. Sequencing used PBMCs. All receptors derive from a man aged 60 to 69 with colorectal cancer.

CDR3 nucleotide sequence: TGTGCCACCAGTGATCCCCGGGATTCTAACTATGGCTACACCTTC. Translating gives CATSDPRDSNYGYTF. This sequence joins TRBV24-1 and TRBJ1-2; D unresolved. This CDR3 has 15 residues. Looked up from germline, CDR1 is KGHDR and CDR2 is SFDVKD. The V end lost 3 bases, the J end lost 0 bases, and 10 bases lay between the germline ends.

J is TRBJ2-5 and V is TRBV5-1; tentative D call: TRBD1 (7 bases). CDR3 length: 15 residues. In germline, CDR1 is SGHRS, CDR2 YFSETQ. V gave up 0 bases and J gave up 5 bases, with 14 bases separating them. CDR3 sequence reads: CASSLGGGGEETQYF. The CDR3 DNA reads as TGCGCCAGCAGCTTGGGAGGAGGGGGCGAGGAGACCCAGTACTTC. Based on the CDR3 plus reference TRBV5-1 and TRBJ2-5, the full variable domain is KAGVTQTPRYLIKTRGQQVTLSCSPISGHRSVSWYQQTPGQGLQFLFEYFSETQRNKGNFPGRFSGRQFSNSRSEMNVSTLELGDSALYLCASSLGGGGEETQYFGPGTRLLVL.

The CDR3 sequence: CASREQGPQHF. The DNA for the CDR3 is TGTGCCAGTAGGGAGCAGGGGCCCCAGCATTTT. The rearrangement links TRBV19 to TRBJ1-5; maybe TRBD1 (5 bases). There are 11 residues in the CDR3. The V end lost 6 bases, the J end lost 9 bases, and 9 bases lay between the germline ends. In germline, CDR1 is LNHDA, CDR2 SQIVND (reference sequence).

The chain combines TRBV18 with TRBJ1-2; D remains ambiguous. Trimming left V 2 bases short and J 5 bases short, with 6 bases between. This CDR3 comprises 12 residues. Germline V lookup: CDR1 KGHSH, CDR2 LQKENI. The CDR3 region is CASSPGEYGYTF. The CDR3 bases are TGTGCCAGCTCACCAGGAGAGTATGGCTACACCTTC.

The rearrangement uses TRBV2 and TRBJ1-6; the match to TRBD1 covers 8 bases. This CDR3 contains 15 residues. CDR1 SNHLY and CDR2 FYNNEI come from the germline V gene. Trimming removed 6 bases from V and 5 bases from J; junction bases left unmatched: 6. DNA for the CDR3: TGTGCCAGCAGGAGACAGGGGCCCGATAATTCACCCCTCCACTTT. This sequence encodes CASRRQGPDNSPLHF.

This chain joins TRBV13 and TRBJ2-6, with D tentatively TRBD1 or TRBD2 (6 bases each). Trimming cost V 1 base and J 1 base, with 11 bases left between them. The CDR3 contains 17 residues. CDR1 and CDR2 from the germline V gene are PRHDT and FYEKMQ (reference sequence). The CDR3 sequence: CASSLAGGRSGANVLTF. The CDR3 region has the DNA TGTGCCAGCAGCTTAGCCGGGGGCCGGTCTGGGGCCAACGTCCTGACTTTC.

The chain employs TRBV9 and TRBJ1-2, with 11 bases aligning to TRBD1. The CDR3 has 17 residues. The V gene's germline CDR1 is SGDLS and CDR2 YYNGEE. Trimming cost V 0 bases and J 3 bases; bases outside gene matches: 7. The CDR3 loop is CASSVGTGGAGHYGYTF. Written as DNA, the CDR3 is TGTGCCAGCAGCGTAGGGACAGGGGGCGCGGGTCACTATGGCTACACCTTC.

V gene TRBV11-3 combines with J gene TRBJ2-7; TRBD1 might be the D (6 bases). CDR1 SGHNT and CDR2 YENEEA come from the germline V gene. This CDR3 region has 15 residues. The germline V and J ends were trimmed by 1 base and 1 base, with 11 bases remaining between them. This chain's CDR3 is CASSLASGDSYEQYF. The CDR3 DNA is TGTGCCAGCAGCTTAGCCTCAGGGGATTCCTACGAGCAGTACTTC.

The chain carries TRBV2 and TRBJ2-2, with 10 bases fitting TRBD1. The CDR3 runs 15 residues. The germline V gene encodes CDR1 SNHLY and CDR2 FYNNEI. Trimming removed 6 bases from V and 4 bases from J; junction bases left unmatched: 5. CDR3 nucleotide sequence: TGTGCCAGCAGGCGTGACAGGGGGCGCACCGGGGAGCTGTTTTTT. Translation gives CASRRDRGRTGELFF.

The chain joins TRBV9 to TRBJ1-2; D perhaps matches TRBD1 (5 bases). V lost 0 bases to trimming and J lost 6 bases, with 9 bases between them. From germline, CDR1 is SGDLS and CDR2 YYNGEE. The CDR3 has 13 amino acids. This CDR3 is CASSVASGDGYTF. CDR3 nucleotide sequence: TGTGCCAGCAGCGTAGCCTCGGGGGATGGCTACACCTTC.

This clone appeared a single time. V gene TRBV10-3 combines with J gene TRBJ1-2, with 9 bases identical to TRBD1. CDR1 and CDR2 from the germline V gene are ENHRY and SYGVKD. The CDR3 is 15 amino acids. After removal of 2 bases from V and 8 bases from J, the junction contained 9 bases not matched to a gene. CDR3 DNA sequence: TGTGCCATCAGTGAGCGGGGACAGGGTTCGCGGGGCTACACCTTC. Translated, it gives CAISERGQGSRGYTF.

The rearrangement links TRBV4-3 to TRBJ2-3, with unresolved D. Trimming took 1 base from V and 8 from J, leaving 16 bases between them. The germline CDR1 and CDR2 sequences are LGHNA and YSLEER. The CDR3 sequence is 15 residues long. CDR3 sequence: CASSQAQENFGTQYF. The CDR3 DNA reads as TGCGCCAGCAGCCAAGCTCAGGAGAACTTCGGTACGCAGTATTTT.

The rearrangement joins TRBV4-1 to TRBJ2-1; the match to TRBD2 covers 7 bases. V was pared by 4 bases and J by 4 bases, with 13 bases of the junction left unmatched. Germline CDR1 is MGHRA and CDR2 is YSYEKL. CDR3 size: 17 residues. The CDR3 region is CASSPSGKSGAYNEQFF. In nucleotides, the CDR3 is TGCGCCAGCAGCCCCTCAGGCAAAAGCGGGGCTTACAATGAGCAGTTCTTC.

This clone was detected only once. The V call is TRBV27, the J call TRBJ1-5, with 9 bases that match TRBD1. Losses at the gene ends were 8 bases for V and 5 bases for J; bases not matched to a gene: 10. CDR1 MNHEY and CDR2 SMNVEV come from the germline V gene (reference sequence). The CDR3 consists of 15 residues. The CDR3 region is CASGPPRDRDQPQHF. CDR3 in DNA: TGTGCCAGCGGACCTCCTCGGGACAGGGATCAGCCCCAGCATTTT.

This chain uses TRBV4-3 with TRBJ2-3; tentative D call: TRBD2 (6 bases). This CDR3 spans 15 amino acids. Trimming shortened V by 0 bases and J by 6 bases, and 13 bases separated the two germline ends. Per germline, CDR1 LGHNA and CDR2 YSLEER. The CDR3 sequence: CASSQDLLAPDTQYF. Written as DNA, the CDR3 is TGCGCCAGCAGCCAAGATCTCCTAGCGCCGGATACGCAGTATTTT.

The chain recombines TRBV7-9 with TRBJ2-7; D may be TRBD1 (9 bases). The germline V gene encodes CDR1 SEHNR and CDR2 FQNEAQ (reference sequence). V gave up 4 bases and J gave up 12 bases, with 22 bases separating them. The CDR3 runs 14 residues. CDR3: CASSSGGDRDYRYF. As DNA, the CDR3 is TGTGCCAGCAGCTCCGGGGGGGACAGGGATTATCGGTACTTC.

V usage is TRBV7-2 and J usage is TRBJ1-6; 7 bases match TRBD1. Germline assignment: CDR1 SGHTA and CDR2 FQGNSA. Trimming cost V 10 bases and J 10 bases; bases outside gene matches: 10. This CDR3 region has 13 residues. The CDR3 coding sequence is TGTGCCACTTCCCGGGACAGAACATCACCCCTCCACTTT. Its protein product is CATSRDRTSPLHF.

This sequence joins TRBV5-4 and TRBJ2-3, with 7 bases matching TRBD1. Germline CDR1 is SGHNT and CDR2 is YYREEE (reference sequence). With 5 bases clipped from V and 4 bases from J, the junction kept 10 bases outside the gene matches. This CDR3 contains 15 residues. CDR3 in amino acids: CASSWERQGSDTQYF. In nucleotides, the CDR3 is TGTGCCAGCAGTTGGGAGAGACAGGGCTCAGATACGCAGTATTTT.